The 20 T cell receptor beta chains listed next were all sequenced from one sample in a study of blood T cell repertoires in COVID-19. Sequenced by immunoSEQ multiplex PCR; TCRdb stores in-frame clones only, minus some. The data hold a few hundred thousand clones, with around 90% observed a single time. Input material: PBMCs or T cells enriched from blood (not recorded which). The receptors were gathered from a woman aged 18-30 years who had recovered from COVID-19.

The chain links TRBV30 to TRBJ1-2, with D possibly TRBD1 on 6 matching bases. CDR3 size: 15 residues. V was shortened by 0 bases and J by 4 bases, with 15 bases between the two germline ends. Germline lookup yields CDR1 GTSNPN and CDR2 SVGIG (reference sequence). The CDR3, as DNA: TGTGCCTGGAGTGTACTGGGGGCAGCCTCCTATGGCTACACCTTC. Its translation: CAWSVLGAASYGYTF.

The rearrangement links TRBV6-2 or TRBV6-3 to TRBJ1-6; TRBD1 agrees at 7 bases. There are 15 residues in the CDR3. CDR1 MNHEY and CDR2 SVGEGT come from the germline V gene. J was trimmed by 8 bases and V by 6 bases; bases with no gene match: 10. In DNA form, the CDR3 reads TGTGCCAGCAGCTTCTCAGGGGGAAGGGATTCACCCCTCCACTTT. Its protein is CASSFSGGRDSPLHF.

This chain uses TRBV11-3 with TRBJ2-2, with 8 nucleotides matching TRBD2. The germline CDR1 and CDR2 sequences are SGHNT and YENEEA. V lost 4 bases and J lost 2; bases outside the gene matches: 3. This CDR3 has 15 amino acids. The CDR3 spells CASSSGTRNTGELFF. CDR3 coding DNA: TGTGCCAGCAGCTCCGGGACTAGAAACACCGGGGAGCTGTTTTTT.

V usage is TRBV5-1 and J usage is TRBJ2-7; TRBD2 might be the D (7 bases). CDR1 and CDR2 (germline): SGHRS, YFSETQ. The ends were cut back, 7 bases at V and 4 bases at J, with 21 bases in the middle. This CDR3 is 15 amino acids long. This chain's CDR3 is CASHRGAGTGYEQYF. The CDR3 region has the DNA TGCGCCAGCCACCGGGGGGCTGGGACGGGATACGAGCAGTACTTC.

The gene calls are TRBV7-9 and TRBJ2-7; 8 bases line up with TRBD1. Germline lookup yields CDR1 SEHNR and CDR2 FQNEAQ (reference sequence). The CDR3 covers 17 residues. With V trimmed by 5 bases and J by 5 bases, 17 bases remained unmatched. The DNA of the CDR3 is TGTGCCAGCAGCCCCGAGCCCTTCCGGACAGGGTTGAACGAGCAGTACTTC. It codes for CASSPEPFRTGLNEQYF. The full variable domain, rest sourced from reference TRBV7-9 and TRBJ2-7, is DTGVSQNPRHKITKRGQNVTFRCDPISEHNRLYWYRQTLGQGPEFLTYFQNEAQLEKSRLLSDRFSAERPKGSFSTLEIQRTEQGDSAMYLCASSPEPFRTGLNEQYFGPGTRLTVT.

This chain uses TRBV3-1 (or the pseudogene TRBV3-2) with TRBJ2-7; D unclear. This CDR3 is 13 amino acids long. CDR1 and CDR2 (germline): LGHDT, YNNKEL (reference sequence). V shed 3 bases and J shed 2 bases, with 8 bases lying between them. Here the CDR3 DNA reads TGTGCCAGCAGCCACCGAAAGCCCTACGAGCAGTACTTC. Amino acid sequence: CASSHRKPYEQYF.

The gene calls are TRBV3-1 (or the pseudogene TRBV3-2) and TRBJ1-2; TRBD1 might be the D (5 bases). The CDR3 is 14 amino acids. Per germline, CDR1 LGHDT and CDR2 YNNKEL (reference sequence). V lost 5 bases to trimming and J lost 8 bases, with 18 bases between them. In DNA form, the CDR3 reads TGTGCCAGCAGCGGGCGGGGGTATGTAGAGGGCTACACCTTC. Its protein product is CASSGRGYVEGYTF.

The chain uses TRBV3-1 (or the pseudogene TRBV3-2) and TRBJ2-7, with D possibly matching TRBD2 (5 bases). The CDR3 contains 12 residues. CDR1 is LGHDT, CDR2 YNNKEL, per germline (reference sequence). Trimming took off 3 bases at V and 9 bases at J, with 12 bases between the two ends. DNA for the CDR3: TGTGCCAGCAGCCATCGGGGAGACGGGCAGTACTTC. Amino acid sequence: CASSHRGDGQYF.

This chain uses TRBV3-1 (or the pseudogene TRBV3-2) with TRBJ2-3, with 9 bases that match TRBD1. V was clipped by 4 bases and J by 4 bases; unmatched bases: 6. Germline V lookup: CDR1 LGHDT, CDR2 YNNKEL (reference sequence). CDR3 length equals 15 residues. The CDR3 nucleotides read TGTGCCAGCAGCCCCCGGGACAGGGAGGCAGATACGCAGTATTTT. It encodes CASSPRDREADTQYF.

This clone was detected once. The chain is built from TRBV10-1 and TRBJ2-1; 7 positions match TRBD2. The CDR3 is 15 amino acids. Germline loops: CDR1 WNHNN, CDR2 SYGVQD (reference sequence). V was pared by 3 bases and J by 4 bases, with 6 bases of the junction left unmatched. DNA of the CDR3: TGCGCCAGCAGTGATGGCGGGGGACCTTACAATGAGCAGTTCTTC. Translation gives CASSDGGGPYNEQFF.

The gene calls are TRBV6-5 and TRBJ1-1, with a tentative D call TRBD1 (5 bases). The CDR3 has 14 amino acids. Trimming shortened V by 4 bases and J by 5 bases, and 14 bases separated the two germline ends. The germline CDR1 and CDR2 sequences are MNHEY and SVGAGI. CDR3 in amino acids: CASSWDPGRTEAFF. Written as DNA, the CDR3 is TGTGCCAGCAGTTGGGACCCCGGGAGGACTGAAGCTTTCTTT.

V and J are TRBV27 and TRBJ2-7; 8 bases align to TRBD2. CDR3 length: 17 amino acids. Germline lookup yields CDR1 MNHEY and CDR2 SMNVEV (reference sequence). Trimming cost V 4 bases and J 4 bases; bases outside gene matches: 15. CDR3 DNA sequence: TGTGCCAGCAGTTCCGTGGCGGGGGGCCCAAGTAGATACGAGCAGTACTTC. Translation gives CASSSVAGGPSRYEQYF.

This sequence joins TRBV9 and TRBJ2-1; TRBD2 matches at 10 bases. The CDR3 is 15 residues long. The ends lost 3 bases at V and 5 bases at J; junction bases unmatched: 5. Per germline, CDR1 SGDLS and CDR2 YYNGEE. The CDR3, as DNA: TGTGCCAGCAGCGCTAGCGGGGGTACCCACAATGAGCAGTTCTTC. It encodes CASSASGGTHNEQFF. Full variable domain (missing parts from reference TRBV9 and TRBJ2-1): DSGVTQTPKHLITATGQRVTLRCSPRSGDLSVYWYQQSLDQGLQFLIQYYNGEERAKGNILERFSAQQFPDLHSELNLSSLELGDSALYFCASSASGGTHNEQFFGPGTRLTVL.

V is TRBV5-1 and J is TRBJ2-2, with D perhaps TRBD1 (6 bases). The germline CDR1 and CDR2 sequences are SGHRS and YFSETQ. CDR3 length: 15 residues. Between the trimmed V and J ends, which lost 1 base and 2 bases, there was a span of 9 bases. DNA for the CDR3: TGCGCCAGCAGCTTGACACAGGGAAACACCGGGGAGCTGTTTTTT. Protein sequence: CASSLTQGNTGELFF.

This chain uses TRBV12-5 with TRBJ1-5, with 7 nucleotides matching TRBD1. The CDR3 runs to 20 residues. V gave up 3 bases and J gave up 0 bases; unmatched junction bases: 17. CDR1 and CDR2 (germline): LGHNT, FRNRAP. The CDR3 DNA reads as TGTGCTAGTGGTTTCCAAGGTCCCTGGGACAGTATGTATAGCAATCAGCCCCAGCATTTT. Protein: CASGFQGPWDSMYSNQPQHF.

This clone was seen once. The rearrangement uses TRBV5-6 and TRBJ2-7; tentatively, D is TRBD1 (5 bases). The length of the CDR3 is 14 residues. Per germline, CDR1 SGHDT and CDR2 YYEEEE. V lost 1 base and J lost 7, with 15 bases in between. CDR3 nucleotide sequence: TGTGCCAGCAGCTTGACAACAGGCGTTCGAGAGCAGTACTTC. This encodes CASSLTTGVREQYF.

The CDR3 loop reads CASSQDGLNRLAGVSVGYEQYF. CDR3 nucleotides: TGCGCCAGCAGCCAAGACGGACTTAACCGGCTAGCGGGGGTCTCAGTTGGCTACGAGCAGTACTTC. V usage is TRBV4-1 and J usage is TRBJ2-7; 10 bases line up with TRBD2. The CDR3 loop spans 22 amino acids. Trimming cost V 0 bases and J 3 bases; bases outside gene matches: 23. The germline gives CDR1 MGHRA, CDR2 YSYEKL.

The V and J genes are TRBV19 and TRBJ2-3; 9 bases are shared with TRBD1. From germline, CDR1 is LNHDA and CDR2 SQIVND (reference sequence). This CDR3 contains 14 residues. After removal of 6 bases from V and 3 bases from J, the junction contained 4 bases not matched to a gene. The chain's CDR3 is CASRQGAATDTQYF. The CDR3 region has the DNA TGTGCCAGTAGACAGGGGGCTGCGACAGATACGCAGTATTTT.

The V call is TRBV4-3, the J call TRBJ1-1, with 7 bases aligning to TRBD1. CDR3 length equals 15 residues. Germline V gives CDR1 LGHNA, CDR2 YSLEER. V was clipped by 0 bases and J by 6 bases; unmatched bases: 7. The CDR3, as DNA: TGCGCCAGCAGCCAAGATGGGGCAGGGGGGCCTGAAGCTTTCTTT. Amino acid sequence: CASSQDGAGGPEAFF.

The chain links TRBV18 to TRBJ1-2; 7 bases agree with TRBD1. With V trimmed by 3 bases and J by 4 bases, 5 bases remained unmatched. CDR3 size: 14 residues. Germline CDR1 KGHSH, CDR2 LQKENI. The DNA for the CDR3 is TGTGCCAGCTCACCGCCGGACAGGACCTATGGCTACACCTTC. It encodes CASSPPDRTYGYTF. Looking up the rest from reference TRBV18 and TRBJ1-2 gives the full variable domain: NAGVMQNPRHLVRRRGQEARLRCSPMKGHSHVYWYRQLPEEGLKFMVYLQKENIIDESGMPKERFSAEFPKEGPSILRIQQVVRGDSAAYFCASSPPDRTYGYTFGSGTRLTVV.